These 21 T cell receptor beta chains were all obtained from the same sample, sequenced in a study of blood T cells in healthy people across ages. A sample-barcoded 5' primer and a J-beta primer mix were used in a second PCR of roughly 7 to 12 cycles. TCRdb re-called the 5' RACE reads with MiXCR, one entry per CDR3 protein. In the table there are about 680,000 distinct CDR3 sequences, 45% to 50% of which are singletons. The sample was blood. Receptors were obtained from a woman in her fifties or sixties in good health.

CDR3 sequence reads: CATEGSYEQYF. CDR3 bases: TGTGCAACCGAGGGGAGCTACGAGCAGTACTTC. The genes are TRBV9 and TRBJ2-7; D possibly uses TRBD1 or TRBD2 (5 bases each). The CDR3 consists of 11 residues. CDR1 and CDR2 (germline): SGDLS, YYNGEE.

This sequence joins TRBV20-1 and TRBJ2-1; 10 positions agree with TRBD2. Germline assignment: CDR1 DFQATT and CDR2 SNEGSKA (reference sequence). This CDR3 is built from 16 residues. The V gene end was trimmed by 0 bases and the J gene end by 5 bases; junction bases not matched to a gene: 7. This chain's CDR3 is CSARDSRTSGNNEQFF. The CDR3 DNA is TGCAGTGCTAGAGACTCTCGGACTAGCGGCAACAATGAGCAGTTCTTC.

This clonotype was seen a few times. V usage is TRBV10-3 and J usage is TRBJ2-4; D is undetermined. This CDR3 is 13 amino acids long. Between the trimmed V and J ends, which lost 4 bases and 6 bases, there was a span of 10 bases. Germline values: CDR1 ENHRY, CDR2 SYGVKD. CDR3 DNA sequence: TGTGCCATCAGTGGCGGTAACGGAAACATTCAGTACTTC. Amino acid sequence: CAISGGNGNIQYF.

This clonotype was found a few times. The chain's CDR3 is CASSLSGRDRAANEQFF. DNA for the CDR3: TGTGCCAGCAGTTTATCGGGGCGGGACAGGGCGGCCAATGAGCAGTTCTTC. The rearrangement joins TRBV27 to TRBJ2-1; TRBD1 aligns across 9 bases. Trimming cost V 0 bases and J 6 bases; bases outside gene matches: 9. Germline V lookup: CDR1 MNHEY, CDR2 SMNVEV (reference sequence). CDR3 size: 17 residues.

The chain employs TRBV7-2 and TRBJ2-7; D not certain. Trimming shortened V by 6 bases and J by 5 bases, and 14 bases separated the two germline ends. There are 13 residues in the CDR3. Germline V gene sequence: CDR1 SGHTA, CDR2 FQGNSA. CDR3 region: CASSPGPWNEQYF. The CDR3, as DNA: TGTGCCAGCAGTCCCGGACCTTGGAACGAGCAGTACTTC. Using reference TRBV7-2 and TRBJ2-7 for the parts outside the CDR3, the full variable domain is GAGVSQSPSNKVTEKGKDVELRCDPISGHTALYWYRQSLGQGLEFLIYFQGNSAPDKSGLPSDRFSAERTGGSVSTLTIQRTQQEDSAVYLCASSPGPWNEQYFGPGTRLTVT.

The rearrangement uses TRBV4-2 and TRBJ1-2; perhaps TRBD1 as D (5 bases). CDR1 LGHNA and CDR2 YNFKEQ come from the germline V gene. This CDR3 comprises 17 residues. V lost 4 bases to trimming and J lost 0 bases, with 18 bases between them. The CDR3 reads CASSPKPRTPTNYGYTF. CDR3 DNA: TGTGCCAGCAGCCCCAAACCCCGGACACCAACTAACTATGGCTACACCTTC.

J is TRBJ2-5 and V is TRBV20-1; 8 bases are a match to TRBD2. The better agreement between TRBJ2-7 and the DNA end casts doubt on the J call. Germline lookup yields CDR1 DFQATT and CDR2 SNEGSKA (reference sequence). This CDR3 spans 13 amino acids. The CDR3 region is CSGRGLDDYEQYF. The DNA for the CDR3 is TGCAGTGGAAGGGGACTAGATGATTACGAGCAGTACTTC.

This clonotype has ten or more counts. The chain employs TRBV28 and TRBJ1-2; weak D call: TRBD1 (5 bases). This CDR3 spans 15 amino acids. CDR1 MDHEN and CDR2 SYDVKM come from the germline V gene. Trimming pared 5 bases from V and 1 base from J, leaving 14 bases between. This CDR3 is CASSTQGSINYGYTF. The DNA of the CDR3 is TGTGCCAGCAGTACCCAGGGCAGCATTAACTATGGCTACACCTTC.

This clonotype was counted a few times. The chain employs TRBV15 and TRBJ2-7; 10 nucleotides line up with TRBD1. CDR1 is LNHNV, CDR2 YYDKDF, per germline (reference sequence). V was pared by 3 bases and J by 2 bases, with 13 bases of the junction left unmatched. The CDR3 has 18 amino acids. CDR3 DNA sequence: TGTGCCACCAGCAGTGCCCATTCCCGGGACAGGGGAGCCTACGAGCAGTACTTC. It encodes CATSSAHSRDRGAYEQYF.

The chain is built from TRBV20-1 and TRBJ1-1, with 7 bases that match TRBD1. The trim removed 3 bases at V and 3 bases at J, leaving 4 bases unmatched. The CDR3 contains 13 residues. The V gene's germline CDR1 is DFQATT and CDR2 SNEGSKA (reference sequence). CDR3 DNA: TGCAGTGCTAGGGGGGACAGATACACTGAAGCTTTCTTT. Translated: CSARGDRYTEAFF.

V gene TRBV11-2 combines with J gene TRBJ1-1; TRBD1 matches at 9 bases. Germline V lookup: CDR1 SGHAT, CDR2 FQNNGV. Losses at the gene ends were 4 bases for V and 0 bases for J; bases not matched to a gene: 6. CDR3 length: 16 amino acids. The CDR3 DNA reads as TGTGCCAGCAGCTCAAGGGGACAGGGTTTGAACACTGAAGCTTTCTTT. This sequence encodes CASSSRGQGLNTEAFF.

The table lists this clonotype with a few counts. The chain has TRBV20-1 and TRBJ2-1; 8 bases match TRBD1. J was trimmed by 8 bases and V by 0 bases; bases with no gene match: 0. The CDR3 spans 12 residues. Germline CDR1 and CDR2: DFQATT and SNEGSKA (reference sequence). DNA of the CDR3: TGCAGTGCTAGAGAACAGGGGGATGAGCAGTTCTTC. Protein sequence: CSAREQGDEQFF.

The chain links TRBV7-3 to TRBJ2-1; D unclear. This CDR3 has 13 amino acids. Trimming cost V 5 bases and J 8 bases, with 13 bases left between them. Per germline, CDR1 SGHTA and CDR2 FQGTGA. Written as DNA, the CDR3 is TGTGCCAGCAGCCCGCAAGAAGCCCATGAGCAGTTCTTC. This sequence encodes CASSPQEAHEQFF.

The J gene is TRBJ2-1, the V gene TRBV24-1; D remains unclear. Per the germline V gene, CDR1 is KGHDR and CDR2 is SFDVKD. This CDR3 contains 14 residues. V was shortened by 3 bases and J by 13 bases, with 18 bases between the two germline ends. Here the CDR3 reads CATSDVTGEETQFF. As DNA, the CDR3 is TGTGCCACCAGTGATGTGACTGGGGAAGAGACCCAGTTCTTC.

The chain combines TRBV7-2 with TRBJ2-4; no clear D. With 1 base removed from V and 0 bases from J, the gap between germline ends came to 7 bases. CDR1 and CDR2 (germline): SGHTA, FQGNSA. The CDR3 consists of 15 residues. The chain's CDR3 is CASSLEALAKNIQYF. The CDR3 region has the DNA TGTGCCAGCAGCTTAGAGGCTCTAGCCAAAAACATTCAGTACTTC.

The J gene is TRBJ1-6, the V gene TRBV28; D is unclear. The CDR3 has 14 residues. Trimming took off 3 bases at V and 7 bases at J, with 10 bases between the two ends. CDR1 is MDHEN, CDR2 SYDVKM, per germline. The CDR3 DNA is TGTGCCAGCAGTTTTTCGAGGAAGAATTCACCCCTCCACTTT. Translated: CASSFSRKNSPLHF.

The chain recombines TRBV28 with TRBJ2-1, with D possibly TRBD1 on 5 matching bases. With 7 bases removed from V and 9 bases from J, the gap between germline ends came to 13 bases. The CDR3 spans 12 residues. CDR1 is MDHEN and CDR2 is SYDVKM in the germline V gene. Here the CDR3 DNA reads TGTGCCAGCACCCAGGGCGTAAGTGAGCAGTTCTTC. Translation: CASTQGVSEQFF.

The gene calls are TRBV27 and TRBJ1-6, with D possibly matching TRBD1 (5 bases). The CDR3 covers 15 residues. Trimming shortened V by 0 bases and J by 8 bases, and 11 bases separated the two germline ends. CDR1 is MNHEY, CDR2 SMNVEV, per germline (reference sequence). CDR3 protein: CASSLSPGRHSPLHF. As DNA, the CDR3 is TGTGCCAGCAGTTTATCGCCAGGGAGGCATTCACCCCTCCACTTT.

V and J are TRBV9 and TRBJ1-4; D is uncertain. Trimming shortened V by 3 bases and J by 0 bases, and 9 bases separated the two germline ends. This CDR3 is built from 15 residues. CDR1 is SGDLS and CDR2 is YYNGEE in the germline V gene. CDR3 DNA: TGTGCCAGCAGCGCGACCCAAGCAACTAATGAAAAACTGTTTTTT. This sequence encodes CASSATQATNEKLFF.

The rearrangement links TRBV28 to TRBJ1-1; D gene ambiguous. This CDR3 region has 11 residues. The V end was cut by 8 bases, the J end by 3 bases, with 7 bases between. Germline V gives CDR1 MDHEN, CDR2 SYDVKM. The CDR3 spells CASLGYTEAFF. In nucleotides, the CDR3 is TGTGCCAGCCTCGGGTACACTGAAGCTTTCTTT. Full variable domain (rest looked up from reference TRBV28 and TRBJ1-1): DVKVTQSSRYLVKRTGEKVFLECVQDMDHENMFWYRQDPGLGLRLIYFSYDVKMKEKGDIPEGYSVSREKKERFSLILESASTNQTSMYLCASLGYTEAFFGQGTRLTVV.

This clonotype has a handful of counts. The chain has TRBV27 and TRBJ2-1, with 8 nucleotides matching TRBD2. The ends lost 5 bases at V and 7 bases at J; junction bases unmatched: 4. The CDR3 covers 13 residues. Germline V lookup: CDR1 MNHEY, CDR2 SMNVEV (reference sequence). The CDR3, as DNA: TGTGCCAGCAGTCGGCCTAGCGGGAATGAGCAGTTCTTC. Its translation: CASSRPSGNEQFF.